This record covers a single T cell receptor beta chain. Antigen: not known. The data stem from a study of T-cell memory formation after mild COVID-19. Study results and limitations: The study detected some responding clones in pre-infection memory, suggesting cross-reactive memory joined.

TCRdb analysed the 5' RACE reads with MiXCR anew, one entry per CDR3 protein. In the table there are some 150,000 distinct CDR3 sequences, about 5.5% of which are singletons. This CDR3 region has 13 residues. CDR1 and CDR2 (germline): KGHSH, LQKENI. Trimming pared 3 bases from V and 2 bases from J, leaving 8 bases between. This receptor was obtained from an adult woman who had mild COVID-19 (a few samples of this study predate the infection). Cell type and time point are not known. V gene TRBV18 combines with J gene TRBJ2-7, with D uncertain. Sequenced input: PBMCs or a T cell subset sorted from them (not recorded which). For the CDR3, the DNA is TGTGCCAGCTCACCTTACGCTACCTACGAGCAGTACTTC. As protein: CASSPYATYEQYF. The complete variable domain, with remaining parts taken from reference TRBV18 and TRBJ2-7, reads NAGVMQNPRHLVRRRGQEARLRCSPMKGHSHVYWYRQLPEEGLKFMVYLQKENIIDESGMPKERFSAEFPKEGPSILRIQQVVRGDSAAYFCASSPYATYEQYFGPGTRLTVT.